The present T cell receptor (beta chain) was sequenced within a study of blood T cell repertoires in COVID-19. Study details: Acute-phase and convalescent COVID-19 samples originated in the United States, Italy and Spain. Nucleic acid was either cDNA or gDNA, and it came from T cells, B-cell-depleted T cells, or PBMCs.

Authors' processing steps: Amplified reference gene primers provided the basis for estimating nucleated cell counts. Produced via immunoSEQ multiplex PCR; TCRdb's table is partial and in-frame only. V and J calls and clone size are given by that table; D and trimming were obtained from the DNA. The sample includes around 260,000 clones, 85% of them seen just once. This sequence was found in a human donor in a cohort sampled during active COVID-19. The sequencing input was peripheral blood.

CDR3 in DNA: TGTGCCAGCAGCTTAGGGGCAGGGGGACGCTCACCCCTCCACTTT. It is translated as CASSLGAGGRSPLHF. The chain employs TRBV11-2 and TRBJ1-6, with 7 bases that match TRBD1. The CDR3 covers 15 residues. V lost 1 base and J lost 10; bases outside the gene matches: 7. Germline assignment: CDR1 SGHAT and CDR2 FQNNGV.